Listed here is a single TCR beta chain. This record belongs to a study of shared clonotypes between healthy human individuals. Study-wide context: Per donor, three plates held CD4 naive cells, three held CD4 memory, two held CD8 naive and one held CD8 memory.

This CDR3 is 16 amino acids long. With V trimmed by 4 bases and J by 7 bases, 8 bases remained unmatched. CDR1 MGHRA and CDR2 YSYEKL come from the germline V gene. Genomic DNA per cell subset filled all wells of several immunoSEQ plates. Data came from immunoSEQ multiplex PCR; TCRdb stores just in-frame clones and leaves some out. The repertoire holds about 1 million clones, with around 74% as singletons. The sequenced sample consisted of memory CD4+ T cells sorted from blood. This sample's subset: CD45RA-negative fraction. J is TRBJ2-1 and V is TRBV4-1; 12 nucleotides align to TRBD2. This clonotype was sampled from a man between 18 and 35 years old in good health. The CDR3 loop is CASSPIASGGANEQFF. Here the CDR3 DNA reads TGCGCCAGCAGCCCGATAGCTAGCGGGGGGGCAAATGAGCAGTTCTTC.